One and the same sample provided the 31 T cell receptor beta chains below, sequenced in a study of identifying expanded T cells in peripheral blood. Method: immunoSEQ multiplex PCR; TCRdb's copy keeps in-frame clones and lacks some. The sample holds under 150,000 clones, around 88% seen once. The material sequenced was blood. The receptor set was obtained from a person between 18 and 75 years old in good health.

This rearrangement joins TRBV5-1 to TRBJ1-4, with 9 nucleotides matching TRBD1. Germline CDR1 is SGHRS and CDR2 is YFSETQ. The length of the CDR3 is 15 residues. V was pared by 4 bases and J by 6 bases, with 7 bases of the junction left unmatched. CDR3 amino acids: CASSPRQGGDEKLFF. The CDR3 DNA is TGCGCCAGCAGCCCCCGACAGGGGGGGGATGAAAAACTGTTTTTT.

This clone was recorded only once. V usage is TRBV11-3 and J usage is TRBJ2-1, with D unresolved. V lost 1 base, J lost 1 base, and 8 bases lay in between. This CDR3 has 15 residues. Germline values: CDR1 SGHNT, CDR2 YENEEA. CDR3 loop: CASSLGPGSYNEQFF. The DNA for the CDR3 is TGTGCCAGCAGCTTAGGCCCCGGGTCCTACAATGAGCAGTTCTTC.

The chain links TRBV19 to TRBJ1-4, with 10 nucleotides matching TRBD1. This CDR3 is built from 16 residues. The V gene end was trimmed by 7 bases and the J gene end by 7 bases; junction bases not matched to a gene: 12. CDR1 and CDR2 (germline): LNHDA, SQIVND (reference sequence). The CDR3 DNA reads TGTGCCAGTACCCCAGCTAGGGGACAGGGGACTGAAAAACTGTTTTTT. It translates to CASTPARGQGTEKLFF.

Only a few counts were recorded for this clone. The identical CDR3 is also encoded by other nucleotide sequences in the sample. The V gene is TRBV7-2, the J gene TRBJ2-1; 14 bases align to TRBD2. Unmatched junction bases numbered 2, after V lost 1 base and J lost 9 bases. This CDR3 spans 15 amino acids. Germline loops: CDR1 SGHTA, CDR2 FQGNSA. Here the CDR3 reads CASSLGLAGGLEQFF. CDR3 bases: TGTGCCAGCAGCTTAGGACTAGCGGGGGGGCTTGAGCAGTTCTTC.

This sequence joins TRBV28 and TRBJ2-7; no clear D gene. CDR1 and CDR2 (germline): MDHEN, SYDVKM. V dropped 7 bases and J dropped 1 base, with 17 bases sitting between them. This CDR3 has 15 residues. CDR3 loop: CASKVEGGVSYEQYF. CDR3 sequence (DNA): TGTGCCAGCAAAGTGGAAGGTGGGGTATCCTACGAGCAGTACTTC. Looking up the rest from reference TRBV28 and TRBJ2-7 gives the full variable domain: DVKVTQSSRYLVKRTGEKVFLECVQDMDHENMFWYRQDPGLGLRLIYFSYDVKMKEKGDIPEGYSVSREKKERFSLILESASTNQTSMYLCASKVEGGVSYEQYFGPGTRLTVT.

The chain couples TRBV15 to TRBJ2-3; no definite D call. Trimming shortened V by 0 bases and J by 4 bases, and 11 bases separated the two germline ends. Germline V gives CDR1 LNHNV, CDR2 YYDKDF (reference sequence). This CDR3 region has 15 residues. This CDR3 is CATSREVVYADTQYF. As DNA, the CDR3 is TGTGCCACCAGCAGAGAAGTGGTTTATGCAGATACGCAGTATTTT.

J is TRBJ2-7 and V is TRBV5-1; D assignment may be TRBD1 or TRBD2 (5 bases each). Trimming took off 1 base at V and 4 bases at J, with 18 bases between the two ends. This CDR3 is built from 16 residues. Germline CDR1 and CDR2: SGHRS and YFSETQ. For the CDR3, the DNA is TGCGCCAGCAGCTTGACCGTACAGGAGGATGTTTACGAGCAGTACTTC. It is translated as CASSLTVQEDVYEQYF.

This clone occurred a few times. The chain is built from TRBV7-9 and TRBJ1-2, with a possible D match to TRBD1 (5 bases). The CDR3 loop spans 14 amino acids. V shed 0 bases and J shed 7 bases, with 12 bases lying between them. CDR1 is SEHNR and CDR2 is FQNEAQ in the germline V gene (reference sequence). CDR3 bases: TGTGCCAGCAGCTTAGCGGGAGGGGAAGGTGGCTACACCTTC. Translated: CASSLAGGEGGYTF.

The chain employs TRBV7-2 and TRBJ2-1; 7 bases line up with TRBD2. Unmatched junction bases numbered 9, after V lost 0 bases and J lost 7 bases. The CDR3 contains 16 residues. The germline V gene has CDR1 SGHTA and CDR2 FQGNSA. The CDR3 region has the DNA TGTGCCAGCAGCTTAGCGCTGGCGGGGGTTTGGAATGAGCAGTTCTTC. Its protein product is CASSLALAGVWNEQFF. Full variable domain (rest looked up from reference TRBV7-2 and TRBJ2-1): GAGVSQSPSNKVTEKGKDVELRCDPISGHTALYWYRQSLGQGLEFLIYFQGNSAPDKSGLPSDRFSAERTGGSVSTLTIQRTQQEDSAVYLCASSLALAGVWNEQFFGPGTRLTVL.

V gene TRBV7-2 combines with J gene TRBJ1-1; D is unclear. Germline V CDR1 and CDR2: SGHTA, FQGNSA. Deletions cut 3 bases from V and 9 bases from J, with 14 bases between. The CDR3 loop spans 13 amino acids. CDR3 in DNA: TGTGCCAGCAGCTTTCTCACCAGAGAAAAAGCTTTCTTT. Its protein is CASSFLTREKAFF.

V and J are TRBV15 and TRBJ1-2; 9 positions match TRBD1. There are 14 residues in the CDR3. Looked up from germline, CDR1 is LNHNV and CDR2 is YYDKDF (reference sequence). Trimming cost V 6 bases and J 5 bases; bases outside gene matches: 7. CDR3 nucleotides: TGTGCCACCAGTACCGTGACAGGGGGATATGGCTACACCTTC. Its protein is CATSTVTGGYGYTF.

CDR3 residues: CASSLYGGEAFF. The CDR3 DNA sequence: TGTGCCAGCAGCTTATACGGGGGTGAAGCTTTCTTT. The rearrangement links TRBV7-2 to TRBJ1-1, with D perhaps matching TRBD1 (5 bases). Trimming shortened V by 2 bases and J by 7 bases, and 8 bases separated the two germline ends. CDR3 length: 12 residues. From germline, CDR1 is SGHTA and CDR2 FQGNSA.

The CDR3 DNA is TGTGCCAGCAGTTACGGTATACAGGACGGGGAGCTGTTTTTT. Protein sequence: CASSYGIQDGELFF. The chain combines TRBV6-5 with TRBJ2-2, with D maybe TRBD1 (5 bases). V was shortened by 2 bases and J by 7 bases, with 11 bases between the two germline ends. Looked up from germline, CDR1 is MNHEY and CDR2 is SVGAGI. This CDR3 contains 14 residues.

The CDR3 here is CASSLGRLETQYF. DNA for the CDR3: TGTGCCAGCAGTCTTGGCAGGCTGGAGACCCAGTACTTC. The chain is built from TRBV25-1 and TRBJ2-5, with D hard to call. V was pared by 5 bases and J by 5 bases, with 12 bases between. The CDR3 length is 13 residues. CDR1 MGHDK and CDR2 SYGVNS come from the germline V gene.

This CDR3 reads CASSRQGNPATNEKLFF. The CDR3 nucleotides read TGTGCCAGCTCACGACAGGGAAACCCTGCAACTAATGAAAAACTGTTTTTT. This rearrangement joins TRBV18 to TRBJ1-4, with 7 nucleotides matching TRBD1. V dropped 4 bases and J dropped 0; count of bases not matched to a gene: 8. CDR1 KGHSH and CDR2 LQKENI come from the germline V gene. The CDR3 spans 17 residues.

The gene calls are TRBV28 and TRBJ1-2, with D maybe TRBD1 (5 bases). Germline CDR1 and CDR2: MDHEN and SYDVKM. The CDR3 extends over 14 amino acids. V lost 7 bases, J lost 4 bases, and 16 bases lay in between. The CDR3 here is CASTPPGPLYGYTF. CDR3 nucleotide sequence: TGTGCCAGCACCCCACCGGGACCCCTCTATGGCTACACCTTC.

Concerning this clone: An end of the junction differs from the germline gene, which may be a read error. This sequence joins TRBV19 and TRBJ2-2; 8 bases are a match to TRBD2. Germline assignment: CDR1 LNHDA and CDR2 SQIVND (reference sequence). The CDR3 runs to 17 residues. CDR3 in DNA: TGTGCCAGTAGTATGGTACACGGGAGGGGGAACTCCGGGGAGCTGTTTTTT. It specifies CASSMVHGRGNSGELFF.

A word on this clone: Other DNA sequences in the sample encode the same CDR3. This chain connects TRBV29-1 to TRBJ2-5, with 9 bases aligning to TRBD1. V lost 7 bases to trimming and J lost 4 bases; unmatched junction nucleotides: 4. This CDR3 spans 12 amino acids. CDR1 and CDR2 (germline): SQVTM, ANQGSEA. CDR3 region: CSADRGGETQYF. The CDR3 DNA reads TGCAGCGCCGACAGGGGGGGAGAGACCCAGTACTTC. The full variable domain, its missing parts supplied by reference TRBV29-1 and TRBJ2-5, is SAVISQKPSRDICQRGTSLTIQCQVDSQVTMMFWYRQQPGQSLTLIATANQGSEATYESGFVIDKFPISRPNLTFSTLTVSNMSPEDSSIYLCSADRGGETQYFGPGTRLLVL.

CDR3 residues: CASISGTGDEKLFF. Written as DNA, the CDR3 is TGTGCCAGCATATCCGGGACAGGGGATGAAAAACTGTTTTTT. The rearrangement joins TRBV2 to TRBJ1-4; 10 bases agree with TRBD1. Unmatched junction bases numbered 5, after V lost 7 bases and J lost 6 bases. The CDR3 extends over 14 amino acids. Germline CDR1 SNHLY, CDR2 FYNNEI. Full variable domain (missing parts from reference TRBV2 and TRBJ1-4): EPEVTQTPSHQVTQMGQEVILRCVPISNHLYFYWYRQILGQKVEFLVSFYNNEISEKSEIFDDQFSVERPDGSNFTLKIRSTKLEDSAMYFCASISGTGDEKLFFGSGTQLSVL.

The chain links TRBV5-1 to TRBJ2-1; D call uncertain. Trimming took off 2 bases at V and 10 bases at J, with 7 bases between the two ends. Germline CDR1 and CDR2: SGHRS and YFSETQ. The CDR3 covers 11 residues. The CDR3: CASSLNTEQFF. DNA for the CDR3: TGCGCCAGCAGCTTAAACACCGAGCAGTTCTTC.

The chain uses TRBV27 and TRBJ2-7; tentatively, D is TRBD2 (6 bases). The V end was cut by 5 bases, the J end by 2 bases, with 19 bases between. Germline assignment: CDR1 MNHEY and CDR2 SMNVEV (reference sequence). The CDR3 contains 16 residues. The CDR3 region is CASSLVGEEGAYEQYF. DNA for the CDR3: TGTGCCAGCAGTCTAGTGGGGGAGGAGGGAGCCTACGAGCAGTACTTC.

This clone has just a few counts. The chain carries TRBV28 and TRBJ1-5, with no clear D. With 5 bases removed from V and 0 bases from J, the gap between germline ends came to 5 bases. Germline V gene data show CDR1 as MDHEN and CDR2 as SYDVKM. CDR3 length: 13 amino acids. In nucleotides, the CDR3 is TGTGCCAGCAGTATAGATAGCAATCAGCCCCAGCATTTT. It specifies CASSIDSNQPQHF.

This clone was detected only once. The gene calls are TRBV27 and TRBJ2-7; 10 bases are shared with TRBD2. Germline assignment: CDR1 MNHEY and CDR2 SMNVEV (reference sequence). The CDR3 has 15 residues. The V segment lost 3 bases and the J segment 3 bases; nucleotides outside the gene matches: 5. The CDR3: CASSFGSGRGYEQYF. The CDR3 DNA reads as TGTGCCAGCAGTTTTGGGAGCGGGAGGGGCTACGAGCAGTACTTC.

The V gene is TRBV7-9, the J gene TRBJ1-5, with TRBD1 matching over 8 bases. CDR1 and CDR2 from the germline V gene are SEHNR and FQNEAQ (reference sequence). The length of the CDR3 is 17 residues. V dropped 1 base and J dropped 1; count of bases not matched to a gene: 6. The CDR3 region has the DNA TGTGCCAGCAGCTTAGGAGCCGGACAGGGCAGCAATCAGCCCCAGCATTTT. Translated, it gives CASSLGAGQGSNQPQHF.

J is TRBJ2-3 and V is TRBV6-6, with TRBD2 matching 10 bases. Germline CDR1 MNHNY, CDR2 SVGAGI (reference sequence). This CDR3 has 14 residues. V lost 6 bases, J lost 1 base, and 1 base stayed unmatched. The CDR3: CASRLAGGTDTQYF. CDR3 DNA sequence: TGTGCCAGCAGGCTAGCGGGGGGCACAGATACGCAGTATTTT.

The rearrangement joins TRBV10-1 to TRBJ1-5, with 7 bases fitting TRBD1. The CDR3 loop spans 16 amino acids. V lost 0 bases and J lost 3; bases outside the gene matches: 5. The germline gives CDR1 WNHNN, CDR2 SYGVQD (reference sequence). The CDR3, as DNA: TGCGCCAGCAGTGAGTCGAGAGGGGGCCACAATCAGCCCCAGCATTTT. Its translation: CASSESRGGHNQPQHF.

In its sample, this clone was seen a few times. In DNA, the CDR3 is TGCGCCAGCAGTGACGGACTAGCGCGGGGTAATGAGCAGTTCTTC. Translating it yields CASSDGLARGNEQFF. The chain joins TRBV10-1 to TRBJ2-1, with 9 bases fitting TRBD2. Germline CDR1 is WNHNN and CDR2 is SYGVQD (reference sequence). J lost 7 bases, V lost 3 bases, and 7 bases had no gene match. The CDR3 length is 15 residues.

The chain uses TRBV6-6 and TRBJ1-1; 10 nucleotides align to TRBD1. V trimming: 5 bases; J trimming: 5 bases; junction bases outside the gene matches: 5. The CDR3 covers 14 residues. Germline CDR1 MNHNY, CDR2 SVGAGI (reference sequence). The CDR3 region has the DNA TGTGCCAGCAGTACGACAGGGGGCAGAACTGAAGCTTTCTTT. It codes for CASSTTGGRTEAFF.

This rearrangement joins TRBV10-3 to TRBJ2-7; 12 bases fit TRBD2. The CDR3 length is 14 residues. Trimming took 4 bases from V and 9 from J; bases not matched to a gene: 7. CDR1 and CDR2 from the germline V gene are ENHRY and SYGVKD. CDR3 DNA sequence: TGTGCCATCAGTGGACTAGCGGGAGATAAAGTGCAGTACTTC. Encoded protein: CAISGLAGDKVQYF.

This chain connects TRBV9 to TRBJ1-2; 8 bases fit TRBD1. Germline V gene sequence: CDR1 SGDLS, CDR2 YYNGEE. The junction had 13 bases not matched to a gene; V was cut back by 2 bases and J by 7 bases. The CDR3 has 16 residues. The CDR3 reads CASSVSASGGGSGYTF. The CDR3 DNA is TGTGCCAGCAGCGTTTCCGCCTCAGGGGGCGGTAGTGGCTACACCTTC.

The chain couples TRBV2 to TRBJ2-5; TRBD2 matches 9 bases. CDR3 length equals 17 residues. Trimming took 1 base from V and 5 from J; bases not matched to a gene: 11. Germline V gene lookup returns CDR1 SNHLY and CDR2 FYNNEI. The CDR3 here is CASSEGLSSGETETQYF. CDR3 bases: TGTGCCAGCAGTGAAGGTTTGTCTAGCGGGGAGACTGAGACCCAGTACTTC.